The next 18 T cell receptor beta chains were all read from a single sample in a study of cytomegalovirus exposure and HLA in healthy donors. TCRdb's copy holds only in-frame clones and misses some; the assay was immunoSEQ multiplex PCR. The repertoire holds about 150,000 clones, with 86% as singletons. The sample consisted of PBMCs. The receptors stem from a human donor in good health.

This clone was seen once. The gene calls are TRBV4-1 and TRBJ2-5; tentative D call: TRBD1 (5 bases). This CDR3 region has 17 residues. Trimming shortened V by 3 bases and J by 1 base, and 18 bases separated the two germline ends. Germline CDR1 MGHRA, CDR2 YSYEKL. CDR3 DNA: TGCGCCAGCAGCCACCCCCCCGCGGTAGGGGCCCAAGAGACCCAGTACTTC. Translation: CASSHPPAVGAQETQYF.

The chain links TRBV28 to TRBJ2-7, with D possibly matching TRBD1 (6 bases). V lost 5 bases and J 3 bases, leaving 17 bases between the germline ends. CDR1 is MDHEN, CDR2 SYDVKM, per germline. The CDR3 contains 15 residues. The CDR3 nucleotides are TGTGCCAGCAGTCCACAGGGTTTCTATTTCTACGAGCAGTACTTC. Amino acid sequence: CASSPQGFYFYEQYF. Filled out from reference TRBV28 and TRBJ2-7, the complete variable domain reads DVKVTQSSRYLVKRTGEKVFLECVQDMDHENMFWYRQDPGLGLRLIYFSYDVKMKEKGDIPEGYSVSREKKERFSLILESASTNQTSMYLCASSPQGFYFYEQYFGPGTRLTVT.

The chain is built from TRBV9 and TRBJ2-1, with D perhaps TRBD2 (6 bases). Germline V gives CDR1 SGDLS, CDR2 YYNGEE. The length of the CDR3 is 17 residues. Trimming stripped 0 bases from V and 0 bases from J, with 13 bases between. For the CDR3, the DNA is TGTGCCAGCAGCGTAGACCGCGCGGGATTCTCCTACAATGAGCAGTTCTTC. The encoded protein is CASSVDRAGFSYNEQFF.

Here the CDR3 DNA reads TGTGCCAGCAGCCAACAGGGGTCTGGAAACACCATATATTTT. Its protein is CASSQQGSGNTIYF. The V and J genes are TRBV16 and TRBJ1-3, with D tentatively TRBD1 (6 bases). Trimming pared 2 bases from V and 1 base from J, leaving 6 bases between. The CDR3 totals 14 residues. Germline-derived CDR1 and CDR2 are KGHSY and FQNENV.

V usage is TRBV7-2 and J usage is TRBJ2-1; maybe TRBD1 (6 bases). The CDR3 sequence is 17 residues long. The V gene lost 1 base and the J gene lost 9 bases, with 22 bases spanning the gap. Germline lookup yields CDR1 SGHTA and CDR2 FQGNSA. In nucleotides, the CDR3 is TGTGCCAGCAGCTTAGGGAAGAGGGTCAGGGGAGTCTTTGAGCAGTTCTTC. Protein: CASSLGKRVRGVFEQFF. Full variable domain (remainder filled in from reference TRBV7-2 and TRBJ2-1): GAGVSQSPSNKVTEKGKDVELRCDPISGHTALYWYRQSLGQGLEFLIYFQGNSAPDKSGLPSDRFSAERTGGSVSTLTIQRTQQEDSAVYLCASSLGKRVRGVFEQFFGPGTRLTVL.

The V and J genes are TRBV6-1 and TRBJ1-2; 11 bases are shared with TRBD1. This CDR3 comprises 17 residues. Trimming took 1 base from V and 8 from J; bases not matched to a gene: 12. Germline CDR1 is MNHNS and CDR2 is SASEGT. The CDR3: CASSEDSDRGRLWGYTF. The CDR3 bases are TGTGCCAGCAGTGAAGATTCGGACAGGGGGCGGCTTTGGGGCTACACCTTC.

This clone has just one count. V usage is TRBV27 and J usage is TRBJ2-3; no definite D call. V was cut by 2 bases and J by 2 bases, with 11 bases left in between. This CDR3 spans 15 amino acids. From germline, CDR1 is MNHEY and CDR2 SMNVEV (reference sequence). The CDR3 region has the DNA TGTGCCAGCAGTTTAACTGGCAGACACACAGATACGCAGTATTTT. This translates into CASSLTGRHTDTQYF.

Concerning this clone itself: A read error may produce the germline difference seen at one junction end. The chain joins TRBV7-7 to TRBJ2-1; 12 nucleotides agree with TRBD1. The CDR3 is made up of 15 amino acids. CDR1 is SSHAT, CDR2 FNYEAQ, per germline (reference sequence). In DNA, the CDR3 is TGTGCTAGCAGCGAGGGACAGGGGGCAGGCAATGAGCAGTTCTTC. Residues: CASSEGQGAGNEQFF.

The V and J genes are TRBV9 and TRBJ1-1; D not certain. The CDR3 has 13 residues. Germline lookup yields CDR1 SGDLS and CDR2 YYNGEE. V gave up 1 base and J gave up 4 bases, with 8 bases separating them. CDR3 in amino acids: CASSVKGSTEAFF. The CDR3 bases are TGTGCCAGCAGCGTAAAAGGGAGCACTGAAGCTTTCTTT.

The chain recombines TRBV6-5 with TRBJ1-1; D is ambiguous. In germline, CDR1 is MNHEY, CDR2 SVGAGI. V lost 6 bases, J lost 0 bases, and 8 bases lay in between. The CDR3 runs 13 residues. CDR3 sequence (DNA): TGTGCCAGCAGGGATACTATGAACACTGAAGCTTTCTTT. The encoded protein is CASRDTMNTEAFF.

This clone was recorded once. CDR3 sequence (DNA): TGTGCCAGCAGAACGGGGACAGGGTACACTGAAGCTTTCTTT. It is translated as CASRTGTGYTEAFF. The chain links TRBV27 to TRBJ1-1; TRBD1 matches 9 bases. Germline-derived CDR1 and CDR2 are MNHEY and SMNVEV (reference sequence). This CDR3 spans 14 amino acids. After removal of 6 bases from V and 3 bases from J, the junction contained 5 bases not matched to a gene.

J is TRBJ2-7 and V is TRBV7-9, with D tentatively TRBD1 (5 bases). The CDR3 contains 14 residues. V was trimmed by 1 base and J by 2 bases, leaving 9 bases between them. Germline V gene data show CDR1 as SEHNR and CDR2 as FQNEAQ (reference sequence). Here the CDR3 reads CASSLERGTYEQYF. The CDR3 DNA reads as TGTGCCAGCAGCTTAGAAAGGGGTACCTACGAGCAGTACTTC.

The V gene is TRBV5-1, the J gene TRBJ2-5; 7 nucleotides match TRBD1. CDR3 size: 12 residues. The germline gives CDR1 SGHRS, CDR2 YFSETQ. The V and J ends lost 2 bases and 10 bases, in that order; junction bases with no gene match: 5. For the CDR3, the DNA is TGCGCCAGCAGCTTTGAGGGGGCGGACCAGTACTTC. Residues: CASSFEGADQYF. Filled out from reference TRBV5-1 and TRBJ2-5, the complete variable domain reads KAGVTQTPRYLIKTRGQQVTLSCSPISGHRSVSWYQQTPGQGLQFLFEYFSETQRNKGNFPGRFSGRQFSNSRSEMNVSTLELGDSALYLCASSFEGADQYFGPGTRLLVL.

The chain uses TRBV10-1 and TRBJ2-7; 9 bases map to TRBD1. The germline V gene has CDR1 WNHNN and CDR2 SYGVQD (reference sequence). CDR3 length equals 15 residues. The V segment lost 6 bases and the J segment 4 bases; nucleotides outside the gene matches: 10. The DNA for the CDR3 is TGCGCCAGCAGCAAGTCCGGGACAGGGACTTACGAGCAGTACTTC. Encoded protein: CASSKSGTGTYEQYF.

The chain combines TRBV19 with TRBJ1-1, with D tentatively TRBD1 (5 bases). V lost 7 bases, J lost 5 bases, and 20 bases lay in between. Germline V gene lookup returns CDR1 LNHDA and CDR2 SQIVND (reference sequence). The CDR3 runs to 15 residues. The DNA of the CDR3 is TGTGCCAGTACCCCCTGGGGGGAAACGAGGACTGAAGCTTTCTTT. Translation: CASTPWGETRTEAFF.

The chain carries TRBV2 and TRBJ1-4; 10 bases fit TRBD1. The V gene end was trimmed by 4 bases and the J gene end by 7 bases; junction bases not matched to a gene: 3. Germline V gene data show CDR1 as SNHLY and CDR2 as FYNNEI. This CDR3 has 14 residues. CDR3 nucleotide sequence: TGTGCCAGCAGTGGGGACAGGGGATCTGAAAAACTGTTTTTT. Protein: CASSGDRGSEKLFF.

This CDR3 is CASSVGAMGGGPNTEAFF. For the CDR3, the DNA is TGTGCCAGCAGCGTAGGGGCGATGGGAGGAGGGCCGAACACTGAAGCTTTCTTT. V gene TRBV9 combines with J gene TRBJ1-1; D unclear. CDR1 and CDR2 (germline): SGDLS, YYNGEE. Between the trimmed V and J ends, which lost 0 bases and 1 base, there was a span of 19 bases. The CDR3 has 18 amino acids.

The chain combines TRBV30 with TRBJ2-7; a weak D match, TRBD2 (6 bases). With 3 bases removed from V and 3 bases from J, the gap between germline ends came to 15 bases. The CDR3 is made up of 14 amino acids. The germline V gene encodes CDR1 GTSNPN and CDR2 SVGIG (reference sequence). The CDR3 nucleotides are TGTGCCTGGAGCCCCGGGACTGGGAACTACGAGCAGTACTTC. The encoded protein is CAWSPGTGNYEQYF.